These 19 T cell receptor beta chains came from one sample sequenced in a study of response to subunit inactivated influenza vaccine (dated by TCRdb to the late 2010s). Receptor libraries were prepared by RT-PCR. The reads were generated on an Illumina HiSeq 2500. TCRdb cleaned the public reads at Q25 with fastp, built clones with MiXCR and kept in-frame beta chains. Rows with a matching CDR3 protein are joined into one entry that keeps the most common DNA and genes. The sample table holds about 800,000 distinct CDR3 sequences, of which about 20% were seen once. The ten biggest clones cover about 10% of the sample. Sequenced material: PBMCs from blood, taken 5 days after vaccination. These TCRs come from a man aged 45-60 years who received an inactivated influenza vaccine. Donor details come from another sample of the same person, matched by shared clones.

This clonotype was found a few times. J is TRBJ2-2 and V is TRBV20-1; D ambiguous. The germline V gene has CDR1 DFQATT and CDR2 SNEGSKA (reference sequence). Trimming took 3 bases from V and 6 from J, leaving 11 bases between them. The length of the CDR3 is 13 residues. CDR3 bases: TGCAGTGCTAGTCTCTATACCGCCGGGGAGCTGTTTTTT. Translation: CSASLYTAGELFF.

This clonotype was picked up many times. V usage is TRBV6-2 or TRBV6-3 and J usage is TRBJ2-5; 7 bases match TRBD1. Germline V CDR1 and CDR2: MNHEY, SVGEGT. V trimming: 6 bases; J trimming: 4 bases; junction bases outside the gene matches: 5. This CDR3 is 13 amino acids long. For the CDR3, the DNA is TGTGCCAGCAGCCGGGGACAGCGAGAGACCCAGTACTTC. Amino acid sequence: CASSRGQRETQYF.

This clonotype was counted only a few times. The chain uses TRBV3-1 and TRBJ2-7; no firm D call. Deletions cut 2 bases from V and 3 bases from J, with 14 bases between. Germline assignment: CDR1 LGHDT and CDR2 YNNKEL (reference sequence). This CDR3 spans 15 amino acids. CDR3 sequence reads: CASSQSGSVNYEQYF. The DNA of the CDR3 is TGTGCCAGCAGCCAATCGGGCAGTGTAAACTACGAGCAGTACTTC.

The rearrangement links TRBV12-5 to TRBJ2-7; D is uncertain. CDR1 LGHNT and CDR2 FRNRAP come from the germline V gene. CDR3 length equals 12 residues. Between the trimmed V and J ends, which lost 6 bases and 4 bases, there was a span of 10 bases. This CDR3 is CASGKDLYEQYF. Written as DNA, the CDR3 is TGTGCTAGTGGCAAGGACCTTTACGAGCAGTACTTC.

This chain connects TRBV12-3 or TRBV12-4 to TRBJ1-1; perhaps TRBD1 as D (5 bases). V dropped 4 bases and J dropped 7 bases, with 13 bases sitting between them. This CDR3 is 13 amino acids long. The CDR3 nucleotides read TGTGCCAGCAGTTACCGGGGCCCCAGTGAAGCTTTCTTT. Translation: CASSYRGPSEAFF.

The CDR3 spells CATGRATVQYF. CDR3 in DNA: TGTGCCACGGGGCGGGCGACGGTGCAGTACTTC. V gene TRBV6-2 or TRBV6-3 combines with J gene TRBJ2-7; possibly TRBD1 or TRBD2 for D (5 bases each). The V end lost 10 bases, the J end lost 9 bases, and 16 bases lay between the germline ends. The CDR3 is made up of 11 amino acids. The germline V gene encodes CDR1 MNHEY and CDR2 SVGEGT.

The chain joins TRBV14 to TRBJ1-3, with 8 bases aligning to TRBD1. Germline V gene sequence: CDR1 SGHDN, CDR2 FVKESK. J was trimmed by 0 bases and V by 4 bases; bases with no gene match: 5. The CDR3 extends over 16 amino acids. The CDR3 here is CASSRITGGSGNTIYF. For the CDR3, the DNA is TGTGCCAGCAGCCGGATTACAGGGGGCTCTGGAAACACCATATATTTT.

This clonotype was seen only a few times. The V gene is TRBV9, the J gene TRBJ1-2; D is perhaps TRBD1 (5 bases). CDR3 length: 13 residues. Between the trimmed V and J ends, which lost 3 bases and 4 bases, there was a span of 10 bases. CDR1 is SGDLS, CDR2 YYNGEE, per germline. The CDR3 spells CASSAGRGYGYTF. In DNA form, the CDR3 reads TGTGCCAGCAGCGCTGGGAGGGGCTATGGCTACACCTTC.

This clonotype was found many times. The J gene is TRBJ2-7, the V gene TRBV30; 9 nucleotides line up with TRBD2. The ends lost 6 bases at V and 0 bases at J; junction bases unmatched: 9. This CDR3 comprises 15 residues. The germline gives CDR1 GTSNPN, CDR2 SVGIG (reference sequence). The CDR3 DNA sequence: TGTGCCTGTTGCGGGGGGGGCGGAAACTCCTACGAGCAGTACTTC. Its translation: CACCGGGGNSYEQYF. The entire variable domain, with the rest obtained from reference TRBV30 and TRBJ2-7, is as follows: SQTIHQWPATLVQPVGSPLSLECTVEGTSNPNLYWYRQAAGRGLQLLFYSVGIGQISSEVPQNLSASRPQDRQFILSSKKLLLSDSGFYLCACCGGGGNSYEQYFGPGTRLTVT.

This clonotype was recorded many times. The chain joins TRBV29-1 to TRBJ2-5; D may be TRBD1 (6 bases). Germline loops: CDR1 SQVTM, CDR2 ANQGSEA. V was shortened by 1 base and J by 5 bases, with 14 bases between the two germline ends. The CDR3 covers 14 residues. The CDR3 region is CSVEVGTRGETQYF. Here the CDR3 DNA reads TGCAGCGTTGAAGTCGGGACGAGGGGGGAGACCCAGTACTTC.

This clonotype has more than one count but fewer than ten. The gene calls are TRBV6-2 or TRBV6-3 and TRBJ1-2; D not resolved. Trimming removed 6 bases at V and 4 bases at J, with 9 bases between. This CDR3 spans 12 amino acids. Germline V CDR1 and CDR2: MNHEY, SVGEGT. Here the CDR3 reads CASSSDTYGYTF. CDR3 DNA sequence: TGTGCCAGCAGCTCCGACACCTATGGCTACACCTTC.

This clonotype was recorded at least ten times. The rearrangement links TRBV7-8 to TRBJ2-2, with 9 bases identical to TRBD2. V dropped 1 base and J dropped 5; count of bases not matched to a gene: 5. The CDR3 contains 16 residues. The germline V gene encodes CDR1 SGHVS and CDR2 FQNEAQ. Written as DNA, the CDR3 is TGTGCCAGCAGCTTAGGGAGTAGCGGGAGAACCGGGGAGCTGTTTTTT. Its translation: CASSLGSSGRTGELFF.

This clonotype was recorded a few times. V usage is TRBV7-4 and J usage is TRBJ2-1; tentatively, D is TRBD1 or TRBD2 (6 bases each). The V gene's germline CDR1 is SGHVT and CDR2 SQSDAQ. The CDR3 totals 17 residues. The V and J ends lost 6 bases and 2 bases respectively, with 20 bases between them. In DNA, the CDR3 is TGTGCCAGCAGTCTATGGGGGGCGGGGCAAGCCTACAATGAGCAGTTCTTC. It translates to CASSLWGAGQAYNEQFF.

This clonotype appeared a single time. The V and J genes are TRBV30 and TRBJ2-3; D is undetermined. The germline V gene has CDR1 GTSNPN and CDR2 SVGIG (reference sequence). V lost 0 bases, J lost 2 bases, and 6 bases lay in between. The CDR3 extends over 13 amino acids. The CDR3, as DNA: TGTGCCTGGAGTGTAGTCCCCACAGATACGCAGTATTTT. Protein product: CAWSVVPTDTQYF.

This clonotype was counted only a few times. The rearrangement uses TRBV9 and TRBJ2-3; no definite D call. The CDR3 runs 15 residues. The V end was cut by 4 bases, the J end by 2 bases, with 14 bases between. Germline V gives CDR1 SGDLS, CDR2 YYNGEE. This chain's CDR3 is CASSRGPLDTDTQYF. The CDR3 DNA reads as TGTGCCAGCAGCAGAGGTCCGTTGGACACAGATACGCAGTATTTT.

This clonotype was picked up a small number of times. The chain is built from TRBV28 and TRBJ2-7; the match to TRBD2 covers 10 bases. V shed 5 bases, J shed 5 bases, and the junction held 9 bases outside the gene matches. Per the germline V gene, CDR1 is MDHEN and CDR2 is SYDVKM. CDR3 length: 15 residues. The CDR3 DNA sequence: TGTGCCAGCAGTCCCAGCGGGGGGGCTGGAGACGAGCAGTACTTC. Translation gives CASSPSGGAGDEQYF.

As concerns this clonotype: One junction end disagrees with the germline gene, perhaps due to a read error. The chain joins TRBV12-3 or TRBV12-4 to TRBJ2-5; unclear D gene. This CDR3 comprises 11 residues. The CDR3 nucleotides read TGTGCCAGCAGTTTAAAAGAGACCCGGTACTTC. It specifies CASSLKETRYF.

This clonotype has only a few counts. The chain employs TRBV7-3 and TRBJ2-1; D is uncertain. The germline V and J ends were trimmed by 5 bases and 6 bases, with 14 bases remaining between them. CDR1 is SGHTA and CDR2 is FQGTGA in the germline V gene. The CDR3 is 14 amino acids. CDR3 sequence reads: CASSPTGPTNEQFF. CDR3 DNA: TGTGCCAGCAGCCCCACCGGGCCAACCAATGAGCAGTTCTTC.

As concerns this clonotype: Germline and junction disagree at one end, which may indicate a read error. V usage is TRBV7-9 and J usage is TRBJ2-7; TRBD1 agrees at 9 bases. This CDR3 spans 13 amino acids. Germline CDR1 SEHNR, CDR2 FQNEAQ (reference sequence). CDR3: CASSPGTGRLGNF. CDR3 DNA sequence: TGTGCCAGCAGTCCCGGGACAGGGCGACTTGGGAACTTC.